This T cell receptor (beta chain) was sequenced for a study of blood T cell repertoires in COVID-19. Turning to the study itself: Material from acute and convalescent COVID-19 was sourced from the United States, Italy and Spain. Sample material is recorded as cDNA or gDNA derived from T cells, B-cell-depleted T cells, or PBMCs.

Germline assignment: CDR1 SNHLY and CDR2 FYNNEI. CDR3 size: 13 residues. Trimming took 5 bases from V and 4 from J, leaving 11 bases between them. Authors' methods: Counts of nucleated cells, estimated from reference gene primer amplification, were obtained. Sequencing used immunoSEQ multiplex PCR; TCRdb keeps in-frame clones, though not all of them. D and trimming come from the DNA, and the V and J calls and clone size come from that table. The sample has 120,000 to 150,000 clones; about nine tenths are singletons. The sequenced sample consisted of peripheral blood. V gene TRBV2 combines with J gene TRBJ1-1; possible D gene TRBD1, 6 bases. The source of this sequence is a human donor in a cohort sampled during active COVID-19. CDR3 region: CASSNRVVTEAFF. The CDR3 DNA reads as TGTGCCAGCAGTAACAGGGTTGTCACTGAAGCTTTCTTT. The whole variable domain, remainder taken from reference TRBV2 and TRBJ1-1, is EPEVTQTPSHQVTQMGQEVILRCVPISNHLYFYWYRQILGQKVEFLVSFYNNEISEKSEIFDDQFSVERPDGSNFTLKIRSTKLEDSAMYFCASSNRVVTEAFFGQGTRLTVV.